A single sample gave rise to the 2 T cell receptor beta chains below, sequenced in a study of vaccination and CD4 T cells after COVID-19. TCRdb called the PCR reads again in MiXCR, with one record for every CDR3 protein. The table includes about 21,000 distinct CDR3 sequences, roughly 60% detected once. The sample here was CD4+ T cells from blood, taken after SARS-CoV-2 vaccination. The receptors derive from a human donor who had recovered from COVID-19.

Here the CDR3 reads CASSISTGGARQPQHF. For the CDR3, the DNA is TGTGCCAGTAGTATTTCTACAGGGGGCGCACGTCAGCCCCAGCATTTT. The chain uses TRBV19 and TRBJ1-5; 9 nucleotides agree with TRBD1. CDR3 length equals 16 residues. V gave up 3 bases and J gave up 6 bases; unmatched junction bases: 9. CDR1 is LNHDA, CDR2 SQIVND, per germline (reference sequence).

This chain links TRBV18 with TRBJ2-2; maybe TRBD2 (5 bases). V gave up 3 bases and J gave up 6 bases, with 17 bases separating them. In germline, CDR1 is KGHSH, CDR2 LQKENI. The CDR3 is 16 amino acids. This CDR3 is CASSPGWRGKPGELFF. The CDR3 nucleotides read TGTGCCAGCTCACCCGGTTGGAGAGGGAAACCCGGGGAGCTGTTTTTT.